The clone carrying this T cell receptor (beta chain) showed up many times. This CDR3 contains 15 residues. Germline-derived CDR1 and CDR2 are LNHDA and SQIVND (reference sequence). The ends lost 5 bases at V and 1 base at J; junction bases unmatched: 7. Time point: newly diagnosed GD, antithyroid drugs for less than 3 months. Extracted PBMC RNA gave rise to the TCR library. Building the TCR beta libraries relied on iRepertoire HTBI primers, and CDR3 regions underwent Arm-PCR. Each CDR3 protein is one row after TCRdb ran MiXCR on the multiplex PCR reads. The sample shows around 500,000 distinct CDR3 sequences, 12% of them seen only once. The record originates from a study of regulatory T cells in long-lasting Graves disease. These data also featured in a second study, about T cells in Graves' hyperthyroidism and ophthalmopathy.

This chain connects TRBV19 to TRBJ2-5; 7 positions agree with TRBD2. The source material was peripheral blood mononuclear cells (PBMCs), sampled at new diagnosis, from a patient treated with antithyroid drugs. This TCR was sampled from a woman aged 30 to 39 with Graves disease. This CDR3 is CASSALAASQETQYF. The CDR3, as DNA: TGTGCCAGTAGTGCTCTAGCGGCAAGCCAAGAGACCCAGTACTTC. Variable domain in full (rest from reference TRBV19 and TRBJ2-5): DGGITQSPKYLFRKEGQNVTLSCEQNLNHDAMYWYRQDPGQGLRLIYYSQIVNDFQKGDIAEGYSVSREKKESFPLTVTSAQKNPTAFYLCASSALAASQETQYFGPGTRLLVL.